Listed below are T cell receptor beta chains from one sample, sequenced in a study of cytomegalovirus exposure and HLA in healthy donors. Data came from immunoSEQ multiplex PCR; TCRdb stores just in-frame clones and leaves some out. The table shows about 360,000 clones, with just over 85% occurring only once. The material sequenced was PBMCs. All receptors come from a woman aged 18-29 years in good health and CMV-seronegative. The CDR3 runs from the conserved cysteine through the conserved F or W. D genes are given only for firm matches. For some rows the clone size is stated as once, few or many, or as a class when expanded; others skip it.

clone_size cdr3_length j_call v_call d_call cdr3_nt cdr3_aa
. 15 TRBJ1-2 TRBV28 . TGTGCCAGCAGATATTACCCGACAGGAGGATATGGCTACACCTTC CASRYYPTGGYGYTF
. 14 TRBJ1-1 TRBV4-1 . TGCGCCAGCAGCCAAGATGTGGCGGCCCGTGAAGCTTTCTTT CASSQDVAAREAFF
. 16 TRBJ2-7 TRBV7-6 . TGTGCCAGCAGCCCGAACCCCGGGACAAACTCCTACGAGCAGTACTTC CASSPNPGTNSYEQYF
. 15 TRBJ2-2 TRBV9 . TGTGCCAGCAGCGTAGTCGGGGGAGACACCGGGGAGCTGTTTTTT CASSVVGGDTGELFF
. 15 TRBJ1-4 TRBV28 . TGTGCCACCACTAGGGTGGGGTGGACTAATGAAAAACTGTTTTTT CATTRVGWTNEKLFF
once 13 TRBJ2-3 TRBV18 . TGTGCCAGCTCACCAGAGAGCACAGATACGCAGTATTTT CASSPESTDTQYF
. 15 TRBJ1-4 TRBV27 TRBD1 TGTGCCAGCAGTTTATCAAGGGGGCCAGGGGAAAAACTGTTTTTT CASSLSRGPGEKLFF
. 17 TRBJ1-3 TRBV28 TRBD1 TGTGCCAGCAGTCCGGGGACAGCTCCAGTGGGAGGAAACACCATATATTTT CASSPGTAPVGGNTIYF
. 15 TRBJ2-7 TRBV7-6 . TGTGCCAGCAGCTTATCCCCAGGGTGGAGCAACGAGCAGTACTTC CASSLSPGWSNEQYF
. 17 TRBJ2-3 TRBV5-1 TRBD2 TGCGCCAGCAGCGGACTAGCGGGGGGGCCCAGCACAGATACGCAGTATTTT CASSGLAGGPSTDTQYF
. 16 TRBJ2-1 TRBV5-4 TRBD2 TGTGCCAGCAGCTTCGGACGACTAGCGGGAGACGGTGAGCAGTTCTTC CASSFGRLAGDGEQFF
. 16 TRBJ1-1 TRBV2 TRBD1 TGTGCCAGCAGATTCTCGGGACAGGGGGCGGCGGCTGAAGCTTTCTTT CASRFSGQGAAAEAFF
few 14 TRBJ2-3 TRBV7-3 . TGTGCCAGCAGCTTCGGGGATCTCACAGATACGCAGTATTTT CASSFGDLTDTQYF
. 14 TRBJ2-5 TRBV11-1 TRBD1 TGTGCCAGCAGCCAGGACAGGGCCGGAGAGACCCAGTACTTC CASSQDRAGETQYF
few 15 TRBJ2-1 TRBV11-2 . TGTGCCAGCAGCCAACAGGGTAGCTCCTACAATGAGCAGTTCTTC CASSQQGSSYNEQFF
. 16 TRBJ2-7 TRBV27 TRBD2 TGTGCCAGCAGTTTATCCTCTACTAGCGGTTCCTACGAGCAGTACTTC CASSLSSTSGSYEQYF
. 15 TRBJ1-2 TRBV4-1 . TGCGCCAGCAGCCGCGAGCAGGGAAGGTACTATGGCTACACCTTC CASSREQGRYYGYTF
. 13 TRBJ2-5 TRBV2 TRBD2 TGTGCCAGCAGTGAGAGGGGAGGGGAGACCCAGTACTTC CASSERGGETQYF
. 16 TRBJ1-5 TRBV5-4 . TGTGCCAGCAGCTTGGGAGGTCAGGGTACCAGTCAGCCCCAGCATTTT CASSLGGQGTSQPQHF